This T cell receptor (beta chain) came from a study of T cells after yellow fever vaccination. This clonotype was counted a few times. The antigen remains undetermined. The study, taken as a whole, reports: In post-booster samples, most primary-vaccination clones reappeared (roughly 96% CD4, 70% to 90% CD8). The secondary response showed a weaker magnitude and a faster peak, day 5 versus 15.

The V gene lost 5 bases and the J gene lost 4 bases, with 10 bases spanning the gap. Germline CDR1 reads SGDLS; CDR2 reads YYNGEE. The CDR3 runs 13 residues. MiXCR, run by TCRdb on the 5' RACE reads, gives a single entry per CDR3 protein. The sample gives some 550,000 distinct CDR3 sequences, 15% to 20% of which show up once; roughly an eighth is in the top ten. The input for sequencing was PBMCs, taken 15 days after the yellow fever booster vaccination. This TCR was sampled from a man aged 25-45 years who received the YFV17D yellow fever vaccine. The chain joins TRBV9 to TRBJ2-1, with D uncertain. This CDR3 is CASSKTLYNEQFF. In nucleotides, the CDR3 is TGTGCCAGCAGTAAAACACTATACAATGAGCAGTTCTTC.